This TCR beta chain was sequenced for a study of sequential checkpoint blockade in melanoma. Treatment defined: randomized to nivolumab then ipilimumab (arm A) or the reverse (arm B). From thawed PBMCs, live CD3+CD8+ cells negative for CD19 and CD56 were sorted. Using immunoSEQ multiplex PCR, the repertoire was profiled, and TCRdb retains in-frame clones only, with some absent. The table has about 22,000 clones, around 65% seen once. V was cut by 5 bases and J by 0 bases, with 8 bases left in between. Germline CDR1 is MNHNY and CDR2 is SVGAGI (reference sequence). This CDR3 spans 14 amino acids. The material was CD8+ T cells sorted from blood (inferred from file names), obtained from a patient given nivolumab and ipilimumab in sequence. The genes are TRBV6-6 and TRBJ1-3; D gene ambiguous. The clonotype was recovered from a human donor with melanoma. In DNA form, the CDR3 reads TGTGCCAGCAGTCCTACCCACTCTGGAAACACCATATATTTT. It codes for CASSPTHSGNTIYF.